The 24 T cell receptor beta chains below were found in one sample sequenced in a study of blood T cell repertoires in COVID-19. Method: immunoSEQ multiplex PCR; TCRdb's copy keeps in-frame clones and lacks some. Counted here are about 190,000 clones, about 77% occurring once; the ten biggest clones make up approximately 16%. Material for sequencing was PBMCs or T cells enriched from blood (not recorded which). These receptors were taken from a woman aged 45-65 years with acute COVID-19.

V and J are TRBV3-1 (or the pseudogene TRBV3-2) and TRBJ2-1; TRBD2 aligns across 10 bases. CDR3 length equals 17 residues. The trim removed 0 bases at V and 5 bases at J, leaving 7 bases unmatched. Germline loops: CDR1 LGHDT, CDR2 YNNKEL (reference sequence). CDR3 DNA: TGTGCCAGCAGCCAAGATAAAGCGGGGGGGCGCCACAATGAGCAGTTCTTC. Its protein product is CASSQDKAGGRHNEQFF.

The V call is TRBV28, the J call TRBJ2-7, with 9 positions matching TRBD1. The CDR3 has 14 amino acids. The V gene end was trimmed by 5 bases and the J gene end by 4 bases; junction bases not matched to a gene: 6. Per germline, CDR1 MDHEN and CDR2 SYDVKM. The DNA for the CDR3 is TGTGCCAGCAGTGGAACAGGGGGCGAATACGAGCAGTACGTC. Amino acids: CASSGTGGEYEQYV.

The chain couples TRBV7-2 to TRBJ1-1; 7 positions agree with TRBD1. CDR1 SGHTA and CDR2 FQGNSA come from the germline V gene. The CDR3 runs 13 residues. Germline trimming cut 6 bases from V and 2 bases from J; bases unmatched to any gene: 3. The CDR3 region has the DNA TGTGCCAGCAGGCGGGACAGTAACACTGAAGCTTTCTTT. Translated, it gives CASRRDSNTEAFF.

This clone was observed many times. J is TRBJ1-5 and V is TRBV6-5, with 7 bases matching TRBD1. Trimming at V came to 6 bases and at J to 0 bases, leaving 5 bases not matched to a gene. This CDR3 contains 15 residues. Germline V CDR1 and CDR2: MNHEY, SVGAGI. CDR3 sequence reads: CASRPTGDSNQPQHF. CDR3 sequence (DNA): TGTGCCAGCAGACCTACAGGGGATAGCAATCAGCCCCAGCATTTT.

This chain connects TRBV11-2 to TRBJ2-7; 7 nucleotides align to TRBD1. With V trimmed by 2 bases and J by 1 base, 5 bases remained unmatched. Germline lookup yields CDR1 SGHAT and CDR2 FQNNGV. This CDR3 contains 15 residues. CDR3 loop: CASSLTGVGSYEQYV. Here the CDR3 DNA reads TGTGCCAGCAGCTTAACAGGGGTAGGTTCCTACGAGCAGTACGTC.

The V gene is TRBV9, the J gene TRBJ2-2; 11 bases align to TRBD2. Trimming took 3 bases from V and 7 from J; bases not matched to a gene: 8. Germline V gene lookup returns CDR1 SGDLS and CDR2 YYNGEE. This CDR3 is built from 16 residues. In DNA form, the CDR3 reads TGTGCCAGCAGCGCCACTAGCGGGGGAAGTGGCGGGGAGCTGTTTTTT. Translation gives CASSATSGGSGGELFF.

The rearrangement joins TRBV19 to TRBJ2-1; 9 bases align to TRBD1. The junction had 11 bases not matched to a gene; V was cut back by 6 bases and J by 8 bases. The CDR3 runs to 15 residues. Germline CDR1 and CDR2: LNHDA and SQIVND (reference sequence). The CDR3 is CASRTTGTGIYEQFF. DNA of the CDR3: TGTGCCAGTAGAACTACCGGGACAGGGATCTATGAGCAGTTCTTC. Using reference TRBV19 and TRBJ2-1 for the parts outside the CDR3, the full variable domain is DGGITQSPKYLFRKEGQNVTLSCEQNLNHDAMYWYRQDPGQGLRLIYYSQIVNDFQKGDIAEGYSVSREKKESFPLTVTSAQKNPTAFYLCASRTTGTGIYEQFFGPGTRLTVL.

This clone was observed a few times. This chain connects TRBV18 to TRBJ1-3; no firm D call. V dropped 8 bases and J dropped 0 bases, with 11 bases sitting between them. Per the germline V gene, CDR1 is KGHSH and CDR2 is LQKENI. The CDR3 has 14 amino acids. The CDR3 sequence is CASTETVSGNTIYF. CDR3 coding DNA: TGTGCCAGCACAGAGACCGTCTCTGGAAACACCATATATTTT. Full variable domain (outside the CDR3, taken from reference TRBV18 and TRBJ1-3): NAGVMQNPRHLVRRRGQEARLRCSPMKGHSHVYWYRQLPEEGLKFMVYLQKENIIDESGMPKERFSAEFPKEGPSILRIQQVVRGDSAAYFCASTETVSGNTIYFGEGSWLTVV.

V and J are TRBV6-6 and TRBJ1-3; D not resolved. CDR1 and CDR2 (germline): MNHNY, SVGAGI (reference sequence). The CDR3 runs to 14 residues. V gave up 6 bases and J gave up 4 bases, with 13 bases separating them. CDR3 bases: TGTGCCAGCAGCCCCCATTTCGAGGGAAACACCATATATTTT. Encoded protein: CASSPHFEGNTIYF.

In its sample, this clone was seen a few times. The rearrangement links TRBV27 to TRBJ1-2, with TRBD1 identical over 9 bases. The CDR3 length is 16 residues. The V gene end was trimmed by 7 bases and the J gene end by 5 bases; junction bases not matched to a gene: 14. In germline, CDR1 is MNHEY, CDR2 SMNVEV (reference sequence). Here the CDR3 DNA reads TGTGCCAGCACCATCCTCACAGGGGGCTTCCTTTATGGCTACACCTTC. Translating it yields CASTILTGGFLYGYTF.

The rearrangement links TRBV7-8 to TRBJ2-4; a weak D match, TRBD2 (5 bases). The CDR3 spans 16 residues. Germline lookup yields CDR1 SGHVS and CDR2 FQNEAQ. The ends were cut back, 1 base at V and 2 bases at J, with 12 bases in the middle. CDR3 sequence (DNA): TGTGCCAGCAGCTTAGTGGGCGGGTCGACCAAAAACATTCAGTACTTC. This gives the protein CASSLVGGSTKNIQYF.

CDR3 sequence: CSVGVQNYGYTF. CDR3 coding DNA: TGCAGCGTTGGAGTACAGAACTATGGCTACACCTTC. The chain links TRBV29-1 to TRBJ1-2; D not certain. Germline CDR1 reads SQVTM; CDR2 reads ANQGSEA. The CDR3 runs to 12 residues. Trimming removed 4 bases at V and 2 bases at J, with 8 bases between.

The J gene is TRBJ1-6, the V gene TRBV28; no reliable D call. The CDR3 extends over 14 amino acids. V gave up 3 bases and J gave up 8 bases, with 11 bases separating them. CDR1 is MDHEN and CDR2 is SYDVKM in the germline V gene. The CDR3 loop is CASSFAGRDSPLHF. In DNA, the CDR3 is TGTGCCAGCAGTTTTGCGGGTAGGGATTCACCCCTCCACTTT. Combining the CDR3 with reference TRBV28 and TRBJ1-6 gives the whole variable domain DVKVTQSSRYLVKRTGEKVFLECVQDMDHENMFWYRQDPGLGLRLIYFSYDVKMKEKGDIPEGYSVSREKKERFSLILESASTNQTSMYLCASSFAGRDSPLHFGNGTRLTVT.

The V gene is TRBV27, the J gene TRBJ2-1, with 15 nucleotides matching TRBD2. The CDR3 contains 17 residues. With V trimmed by 4 bases and J by 9 bases, 10 bases remained unmatched. The germline V gene encodes CDR1 MNHEY and CDR2 SMNVEV (reference sequence). This chain's CDR3 is CASSSPRTSGGVGEQFF. The CDR3 DNA reads as TGTGCCAGCAGTTCCCCGAGGACTAGCGGGGGGGTGGGTGAGCAGTTCTTC.

The chain joins TRBV7-9 to TRBJ1-5; 9 bases line up with TRBD1. This CDR3 comprises 15 residues. Unmatched junction bases numbered 6, after V lost 2 bases and J lost 7 bases. Germline V gene data show CDR1 as SEHNR and CDR2 as FQNEAQ (reference sequence). CDR3: CASSLTGGARQPQHF. CDR3 nucleotide sequence: TGTGCCAGCAGCTTAACAGGGGGCGCGAGGCAGCCCCAGCATTTT.

This chain links TRBV5-1 with TRBJ1-6, with D tentatively TRBD1 (6 bases). The CDR3 loop spans 17 amino acids. Germline V gene sequence: CDR1 SGHRS, CDR2 YFSETQ. Trimming pared 3 bases from V and 7 bases from J, leaving 20 bases between. As DNA, the CDR3 is TGCGCCAGCAGCTCCCCGACAGGAGTAGGGGCAAATTCACCCCTCCACTTT. Protein sequence: CASSSPTGVGANSPLHF.

The chain links TRBV9 to TRBJ1-5; D not certain. Trimming left V 0 bases short and J 3 bases short, with 7 bases between. This CDR3 contains 14 residues. Germline CDR1 reads SGDLS; CDR2 reads YYNGEE. The CDR3 bases are TGTGCCAGCAGCGTAGGGCAGATCAATCAGCCCCAGCATTTT. It encodes CASSVGQINQPQHF.

V usage is TRBV27 and J usage is TRBJ2-3; 8 bases are a match to TRBD2. Unmatched junction bases numbered 5, after V lost 7 bases and J lost 2 bases. The CDR3 runs to 14 residues. Per germline, CDR1 MNHEY and CDR2 SMNVEV (reference sequence). The CDR3 region is CASNGGGFTDTQYF. CDR3 nucleotide sequence: TGTGCCAGCAACGGCGGGGGGTTCACAGATACGCAGTATTTT.

The chain joins TRBV19 to TRBJ1-5, with D maybe TRBD1 (5 bases). CDR3 length equals 13 residues. Per germline, CDR1 LNHDA and CDR2 SQIVND (reference sequence). The V gene lost 7 bases and the J gene lost 4 bases, with 11 bases spanning the gap. CDR3 bases: TGTGCCAGTACTAGGGGTGGTAATCAGCCCCAGCATTTT. Protein: CASTRGGNQPQHF.

J is TRBJ1-2 and V is TRBV12-3 or TRBV12-4, with TRBD1 identical over 9 bases. Trimming at V came to 6 bases and at J to 8 bases, leaving 7 bases not matched to a gene. The CDR3 loop spans 13 amino acids. CDR3 in DNA: TGTGCCAGCAGACGGACAGGGGAAGGAGGCTACACCTTC. The encoded protein is CASRRTGEGGYTF.

The chain combines TRBV25-1 with TRBJ1-2; 9 positions match TRBD1. Germline loops: CDR1 MGHDK, CDR2 SYGVNS. V dropped 5 bases and J dropped 8; count of bases not matched to a gene: 3. This CDR3 contains 12 residues. The CDR3 bases are TGTGCCAGCAGTCGACAGGGGGACGGCTACACCTTC. As protein: CASSRQGDGYTF.

This clone was seen a few times. The chain joins TRBV24-1 to TRBJ2-3; 8 bases fit TRBD1. CDR3 length: 19 amino acids. Germline CDR1 reads KGHDR; CDR2 reads SFDVKD. V trimming: 9 bases; J trimming: 1 base; junction bases outside the gene matches: 20. CDR3 amino acids: CATAGDRGPSLRGTDTQYF. The CDR3 DNA reads TGTGCCACCGCAGGCGACAGGGGACCTTCCCTAAGGGGCACAGATACGCAGTATTTT.

V gene TRBV27 combines with J gene TRBJ1-4; a weak D match, TRBD1 (5 bases). The CDR3 covers 15 residues. Germline CDR1 reads MNHEY; CDR2 reads SMNVEV (reference sequence). The V end lost 2 bases, the J end lost 4 bases, and 11 bases lay between the germline ends. CDR3 loop: CASSLGYRINEKLFF. The CDR3 region has the DNA TGTGCCAGCAGTTTAGGGTACAGGATTAATGAAAAACTGTTTTTT.

CDR3 sequence reads: CASSSVERGRSTDTQYF. In DNA form, the CDR3 reads TGTGCCAGCAGCTCCGTTGAGAGGGGGCGTTCCACAGATACGCAGTATTTT. The J gene is TRBJ2-3, the V gene TRBV7-9; 7 nucleotides agree with TRBD1. Germline V gene lookup returns CDR1 SEHNR and CDR2 FQNEAQ (reference sequence). V gave up 4 bases and J gave up 2 bases; unmatched junction bases: 12. CDR3 length equals 17 residues.